The clone carrying this T cell receptor (beta chain) appeared once. As yet, its antigen is unknown. The PCR employed 60 Vbeta primers together with 13 Jbeta primers. Authors' data handling: An analysis that came later counted tens of millions of unique TCR beta chains, some 11 million shared. Some clones are missing from TCRdb's copy, which holds only in-frame ones; the method was immunoSEQ multiplex PCR. D and trimming were read from the DNA, whereas the V and J calls and clone size are those reported in that table. The sample shows about 160,000 clones, about 80% of them seen only once. The CDR3 is made up of 16 amino acids. The V end lost 5 bases, the J end lost 6 bases, and 20 bases lay between the germline ends. Germline V lookup: CDR1 LNHNV, CDR2 YYDKDF (reference sequence). The data belong to a study of cytomegalovirus exposure and HLA in healthy donors. Study outcomes and limitations: Specificity for CMV antigens was confirmed in vitro for three of the CMV-associated chains. Later analysis suggested links between common viral pathogens and several top significant clusters.

V gene TRBV15 combines with J gene TRBJ2-1, with D possibly matching TRBD1 (6 bases). Sequencing was carried out using PBMCs. This TCR was sampled from a man aged 30 to 45 in good health and CMV-seronegative. For the CDR3, the DNA is TGTGCCACCAGCCCTCGAGGGGGTGCCCAAGGCAATGAGCAGTTCTTC. Amino acids: CATSPRGGAQGNEQFF.